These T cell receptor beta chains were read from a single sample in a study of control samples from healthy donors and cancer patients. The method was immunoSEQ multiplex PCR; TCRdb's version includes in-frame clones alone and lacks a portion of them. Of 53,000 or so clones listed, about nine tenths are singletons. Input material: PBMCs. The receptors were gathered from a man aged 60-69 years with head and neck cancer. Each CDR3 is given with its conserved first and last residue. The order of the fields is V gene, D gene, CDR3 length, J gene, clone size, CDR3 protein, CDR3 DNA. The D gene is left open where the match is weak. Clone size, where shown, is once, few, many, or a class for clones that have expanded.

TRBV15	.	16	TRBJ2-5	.	CATSRGGRRGRETQYF	TGTGCCACCAGCAGAGGGGGTAGAAGGGGTCGAGAGACCCAGTACTTC
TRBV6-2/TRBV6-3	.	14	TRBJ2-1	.	CASTPGLGGDEQFF	TGTGCCAGCACCCCCGGCTTGGGGGGAGATGAGCAGTTCTTC
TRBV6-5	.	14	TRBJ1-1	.	CASSYSRVKGSAFF	TGTGCCAGCAGTTACTCAAGGGTTAAGGGGTCGGCTTTCTTT
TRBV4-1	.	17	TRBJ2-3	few	CASSQSVSVGHTDTQYF	TGCGCCAGCAGCCAAAGTGTCAGTGTGGGCCACACAGATACGCAGTATTTT
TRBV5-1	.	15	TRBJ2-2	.	CASSWIGGNTGELFF	TGCGCCAGCAGCTGGATTGGGGGGAACACCGGGGAGCTGTTTTTT
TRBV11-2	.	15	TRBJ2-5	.	CASSLGGEGIETQYF	TGTGCCAGCAGCTTGGGGGGTGAAGGGATCGAGACCCAGTACTTC
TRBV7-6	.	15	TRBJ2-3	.	CASSLVVRDTDTQYF	TGTGCCAGCAGCTTAGTGGTCAGGGACACAGATACGCAGTATTTT
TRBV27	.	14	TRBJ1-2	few	CASRRGQDGYGYTF	TGTGCCAGCAGGCGAGGTCAGGACGGATATGGCTACACCTTC
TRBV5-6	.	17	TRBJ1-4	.	CASSLETDSLGGEKLFF	TGTGCCAGCAGCTTGGAGACTGACAGCCTGGGTGGGGAAAAACTGTTTTTT
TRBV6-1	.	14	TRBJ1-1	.	CASSPTRLNTEAFF	TGTGCCAGCAGCCCCACTAGACTCAACACTGAAGCTTTCTTT
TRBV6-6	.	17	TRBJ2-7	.	CASSLTELGGIIYEQYF	TGTGCCAGCAGTCTTACGGAGCTAGGGGGGATTATCTACGAGCAGTACTTC
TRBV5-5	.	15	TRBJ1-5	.	CASSLYGGSNQPQHF	TGTGCCAGCAGCTTGTACGGGGGTAGCAATCAGCCCCAGCATTTT
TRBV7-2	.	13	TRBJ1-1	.	CASSRIRNTEAFF	TGTGCCAGCAGCCGAATAAGGAACACTGAAGCTTTCTTT
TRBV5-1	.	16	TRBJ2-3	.	CASSSYGSASTDTQYF	TGCGCCAGCAGCTCGTACGGTAGCGCCAGCACAGATACGCAGTATTTT
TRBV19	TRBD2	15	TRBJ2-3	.	CASSRLAGWPDTQYF	TGTGCCAGTAGTAGGCTAGCGGGATGGCCGGATACGCAGTATTTT
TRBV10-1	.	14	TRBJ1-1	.	CASSRDSSSTEAFF	TGCGCCAGCAGTCGGGATAGCTCGAGCACTGAAGCTTTCTTT
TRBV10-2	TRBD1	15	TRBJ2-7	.	CASRGPGQGDFEQYF	TGCGCCAGCAGAGGCCCGGGACAGGGCGATTTCGAGCAGTACTTC
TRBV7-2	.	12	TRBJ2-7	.	CASSLSSVEQYF	TGTGCCAGCAGCTTATCTTCTGTCGAGCAGTACTTC
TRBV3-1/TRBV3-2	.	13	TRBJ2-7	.	CASSHLDSYEQYF	TGTGCCAGCAGCCACCTAGACAGTTACGAGCAGTACTTC
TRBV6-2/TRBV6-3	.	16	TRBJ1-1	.	CASSYSRGRRFTEAFF	TGTGCCAGCAGTTATTCCAGGGGACGAAGATTCACTGAAGCTTTCTTT
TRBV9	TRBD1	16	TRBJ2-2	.	CASSVGQGARTGELFF	TGTGCCAGCAGCGTAGGGCAGGGGGCGCGTACCGGGGAGCTGTTTTTT
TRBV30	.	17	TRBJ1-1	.	CAWSVLPPGLRNTEAFF	TGTGCCTGGAGTGTACTTCCCCCCGGACTGAGGAACACTGAAGCTTTCTTT
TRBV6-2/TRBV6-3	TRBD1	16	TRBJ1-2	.	CASSYGADRGVYGYTF	TGTGCCAGCAGTTACGGAGCGGACAGGGGCGTCTATGGCTACACCTTC
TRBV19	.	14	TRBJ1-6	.	CASRAGHHNSPLHF	TGTGCCAGTAGGGCGGGACATCATAATTCACCCCTCCACTTT
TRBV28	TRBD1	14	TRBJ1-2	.	CASREDRVIHGYTF	TGTGCCAGCAGGGAGGACAGGGTAATTCATGGCTACACCTTC